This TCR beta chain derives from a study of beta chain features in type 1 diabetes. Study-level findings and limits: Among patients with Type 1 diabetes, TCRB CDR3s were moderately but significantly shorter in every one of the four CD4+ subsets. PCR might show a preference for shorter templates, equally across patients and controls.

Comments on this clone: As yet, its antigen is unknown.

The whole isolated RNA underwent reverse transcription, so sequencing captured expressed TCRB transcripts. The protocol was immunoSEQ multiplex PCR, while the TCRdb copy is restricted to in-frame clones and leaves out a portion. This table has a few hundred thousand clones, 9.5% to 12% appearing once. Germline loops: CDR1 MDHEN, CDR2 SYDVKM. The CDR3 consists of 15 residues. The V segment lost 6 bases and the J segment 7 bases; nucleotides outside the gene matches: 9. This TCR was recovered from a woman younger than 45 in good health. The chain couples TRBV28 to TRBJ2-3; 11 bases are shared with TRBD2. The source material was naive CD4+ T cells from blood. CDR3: CASSPVAGGPNTQYF. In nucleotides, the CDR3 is TGTGCCAGCAGCCCAGTAGCGGGAGGGCCTAATACGCAGTATTTT.